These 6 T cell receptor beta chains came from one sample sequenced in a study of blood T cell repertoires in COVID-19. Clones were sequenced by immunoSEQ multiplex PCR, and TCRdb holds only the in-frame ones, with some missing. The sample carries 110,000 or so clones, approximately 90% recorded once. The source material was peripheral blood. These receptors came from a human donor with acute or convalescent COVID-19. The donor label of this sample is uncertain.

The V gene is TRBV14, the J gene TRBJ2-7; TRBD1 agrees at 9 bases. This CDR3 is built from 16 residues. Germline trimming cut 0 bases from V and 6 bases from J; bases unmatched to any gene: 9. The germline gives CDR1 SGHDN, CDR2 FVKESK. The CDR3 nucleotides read TGTGCCAGCAGCCAAGAGGGAGGGACAGGGAATCGCGAGCAGTACTTC. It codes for CASSQEGGTGNREQYF.

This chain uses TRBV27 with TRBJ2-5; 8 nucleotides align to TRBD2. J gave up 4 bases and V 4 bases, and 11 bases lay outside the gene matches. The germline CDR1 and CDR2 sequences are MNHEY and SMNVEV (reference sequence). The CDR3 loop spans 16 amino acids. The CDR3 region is CASSSRVAGGSETQYF. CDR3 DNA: TGTGCCAGCAGTTCCCGAGTGGCGGGGGGCTCAGAGACCCAGTACTTC.

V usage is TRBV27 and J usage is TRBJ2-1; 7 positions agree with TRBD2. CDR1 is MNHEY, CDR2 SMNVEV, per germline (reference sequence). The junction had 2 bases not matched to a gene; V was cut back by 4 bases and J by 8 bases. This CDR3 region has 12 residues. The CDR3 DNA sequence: TGTGCCAGCAGTTGGGGGGGGGATGAGCAGTTCTTC. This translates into CASSWGGDEQFF.

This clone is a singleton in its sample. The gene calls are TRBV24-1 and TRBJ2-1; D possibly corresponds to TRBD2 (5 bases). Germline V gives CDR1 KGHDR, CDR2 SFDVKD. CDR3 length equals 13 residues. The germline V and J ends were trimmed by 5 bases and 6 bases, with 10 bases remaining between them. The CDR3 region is CATSVGSGNEQFF. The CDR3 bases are TGTGCCACCAGTGTAGGCAGCGGCAATGAGCAGTTCTTC.

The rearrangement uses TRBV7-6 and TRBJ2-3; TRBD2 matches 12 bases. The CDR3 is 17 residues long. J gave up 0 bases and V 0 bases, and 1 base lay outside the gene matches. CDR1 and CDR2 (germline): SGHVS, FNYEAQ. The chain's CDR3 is CASSLAGTSGSTDTQYF. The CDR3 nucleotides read TGTGCCAGCAGCTTAGCAGGGACTAGCGGGAGCACAGATACGCAGTATTTT.

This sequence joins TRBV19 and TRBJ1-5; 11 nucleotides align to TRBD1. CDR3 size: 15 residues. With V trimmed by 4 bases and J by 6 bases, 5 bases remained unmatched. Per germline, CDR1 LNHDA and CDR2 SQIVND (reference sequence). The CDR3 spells CASSRGQGVFQPQHF. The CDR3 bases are TGTGCCAGTAGTAGGGGACAGGGGGTTTTTCAGCCCCAGCATTTT.